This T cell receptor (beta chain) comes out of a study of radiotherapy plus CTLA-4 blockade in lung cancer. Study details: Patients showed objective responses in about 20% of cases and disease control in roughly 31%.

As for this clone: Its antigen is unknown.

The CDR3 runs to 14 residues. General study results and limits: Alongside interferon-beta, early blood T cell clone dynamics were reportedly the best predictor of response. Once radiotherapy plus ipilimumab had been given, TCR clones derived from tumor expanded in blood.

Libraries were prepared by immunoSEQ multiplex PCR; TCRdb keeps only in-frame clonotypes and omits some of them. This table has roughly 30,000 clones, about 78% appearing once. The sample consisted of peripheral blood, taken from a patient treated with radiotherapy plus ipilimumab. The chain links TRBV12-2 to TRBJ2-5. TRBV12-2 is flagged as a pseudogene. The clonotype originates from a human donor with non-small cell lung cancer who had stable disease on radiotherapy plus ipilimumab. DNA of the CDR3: TGTGCAAGTCGCTTAGCGCCTGGCCAAGAGACCCAGTACTTC. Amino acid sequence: CASRLAPGQETQYF.